This T cell receptor (beta chain) was retrieved from a study of preoperative IRX-2 immunotherapy in early breast cancer. Described treatment: preoperative locoregional IRX-2 cytokine immunotherapy. Patients received preoperative, locoregional IRX-2 cytokine immunotherapy in a phase Ib study. Some clones are missing from TCRdb's copy, which holds only in-frame ones; the method was immunoSEQ multiplex PCR. This table holds about 62,000 clones, approximately 93% found once. Germline V gene sequence: CDR1 SGHTA, CDR2 FQGTGA. This CDR3 region has 17 residues. Between the trimmed V and J ends, which lost 1 base and 2 bases, there was a span of 15 bases.

Specimen collection occurred from a patient treated with IRX-2 immunotherapy. V and J are TRBV7-3 and TRBJ1-5; D uncertain. The TCR comes from a human donor with breast cancer. Written as DNA, the CDR3 is TGTGCCAGCAGCTTAAAATACCCCATAGTTGGCAATCAGCCCCAGCATTTT. It translates to CASSLKYPIVGNQPQHF.